These 24 T cell receptor beta chains came from one sample sequenced in a study of a mutant IDH1 vaccine in newly diagnosed glioma. Regarding time point: week 47, end of study. What each vaccine dose contained was 300 ug of mutant IDH1 20-mer peptide, accompanied by topical imiquimod. The assay was immunoSEQ multiplex PCR, and TCRdb's table has in-frame clones only and misses some. The sample includes roughly 86,000 clones, 75% to 85% of them seen just once. These receptors have no identified antigens. Source: PBMCs, taken from a glioma patient whose treatment included an IDH1 peptide vaccine. These receptors all stem from a man in his forties or fifties with glioma.

As to this clone: The same CDR3 also results from other DNA sequences found in this sample. This rearrangement joins TRBV5-1 to TRBJ2-1; 9 bases agree with TRBD2. Germline V gene data show CDR1 as SGHRS and CDR2 as YFSETQ. Trimming at V came to 0 bases and at J to 9 bases, leaving 10 bases not matched to a gene. The CDR3 runs to 16 residues. This CDR3 is CASSLGTGLAGFEQFF. CDR3 DNA: TGCGCCAGCAGCTTGGGTACTGGGCTAGCGGGATTTGAGCAGTTCTTC.

This clone was seen only a few times. One end of the junction does not line up with germline, which may come from a read error. The V gene is TRBV7-9, the J gene TRBJ1-5; 7 positions match TRBD1. From germline, CDR1 is SEHNR and CDR2 FQNEAQ (reference sequence). This CDR3 is 14 amino acids long. CDR3 residues: CASGSMEEGARTYF. Here the CDR3 DNA reads TGTGCCAGCGGATCTATGGAAGAGGGGGCGAGGACGTATTTT.

J is TRBJ2-7 and V is TRBV6-1, with 12 bases identical to TRBD2. V lost 4 bases, J lost 0 bases, and 4 bases stayed unmatched. The germline V gene encodes CDR1 MNHNS and CDR2 SASEGT. The CDR3 is made up of 16 amino acids. The DNA of the CDR3 is TGTGCCAGCAGTGTGACTAGCGGGAGCTTCTCCTACGAGCAGTACTTC. It codes for CASSVTSGSFSYEQYF.

This clone has ten or more counts. This chain connects TRBV6-6 to TRBJ2-3, with D perhaps matching TRBD1 (5 bases). V was trimmed by 3 bases and J by 4 bases, leaving 11 bases between them. This CDR3 is 14 amino acids long. The germline gives CDR1 MNHNY, CDR2 SVGAGI (reference sequence). Written as DNA, the CDR3 is TGTGCCAGCAGTTATTTAAGGGGTGCAGATACGCAGTATTTT. Residues: CASSYLRGADTQYF.

This chain connects TRBV11-1 to TRBJ1-2, with D tentatively TRBD1 (6 bases). V was trimmed by 2 bases and J by 7 bases, leaving 11 bases between them. The CDR3 length is 13 residues. CDR1 and CDR2 (germline): SGHAT, FQDESV (reference sequence). The chain's CDR3 is CASSLRRGSGYTF. For the CDR3, the DNA is TGTGCCAGCAGCTTACGCAGGGGATCTGGCTACACCTTC. Drawing the rest from reference TRBV11-1 and TRBJ1-2, the complete variable domain is EAEVAQSPRYKITEKSQAVAFWCDPISGHATLYWYRQILGQGPELLVQFQDESVVDDSQLPKDRFSAERLKGVDSTLKIQPAELGDSAMYLCASSLRRGSGYTFGSGTRLTVV.

The chain employs TRBV19 and TRBJ2-3; 7 bases are shared with TRBD1. With 6 bases clipped from V and 2 bases from J, the junction kept 2 bases outside the gene matches. Germline CDR1 reads LNHDA; CDR2 reads SQIVND (reference sequence). The CDR3 is 13 amino acids. The DNA of the CDR3 is TGTGCCAGTAGGGGACAGTCCACAGATACGCAGTATTTT. Translating gives CASRGQSTDTQYF.

The rearrangement links TRBV9 to TRBJ2-1, with D possibly matching TRBD2 (5 bases). Deletions cut 2 bases from V and 1 base from J, with 10 bases between. Germline V gives CDR1 SGDLS, CDR2 YYNGEE. CDR3 length equals 15 residues. CDR3 DNA sequence: TGTGCCAGCAGCGTCGAGCGGACGTCCTACAATGAGCAGTTCTTC. Protein: CASSVERTSYNEQFF.

V usage is TRBV2 and J usage is TRBJ2-3, with 9 nucleotides matching TRBD1. Germline values: CDR1 SNHLY, CDR2 FYNNEI. The CDR3 spans 13 residues. After removal of 10 bases from V and 3 bases from J, the junction contained 5 bases not matched to a gene. CDR3 loop: CATRTGETDTQYF. In DNA form, the CDR3 reads TGTGCCACCAGGACAGGGGAGACAGATACGCAGTATTTT. The entire variable domain, with the rest obtained from reference TRBV2 and TRBJ2-3, is as follows: EPEVTQTPSHQVTQMGQEVILRCVPISNHLYFYWYRQILGQKVEFLVSFYNNEISEKSEIFDDQFSVERPDGSNFTLKIRSTKLEDSAMYFCATRTGETDTQYFGPGTRLTVL.

The chain couples TRBV7-9 to TRBJ1-3; no definite D call. The CDR3 runs to 12 residues. Trimming pared 6 bases from V and 0 bases from J, leaving 3 bases between. The germline CDR1 and CDR2 sequences are SEHNR and FQNEAQ (reference sequence). The chain's CDR3 is CASSASGNTIYF. The CDR3 DNA reads TGTGCCAGCAGTGCCTCTGGAAACACCATATATTTT. The full variable domain, with the rest looked up from reference TRBV7-9 and TRBJ1-3, is DTGVSQNPRHKITKRGQNVTFRCDPISEHNRLYWYRQTLGQGPEFLTYFQNEAQLEKSRLLSDRFSAERPKGSFSTLEIQRTEQGDSAMYLCASSASGNTIYFGEGSWLTVV.

The genes are TRBV29-1 and TRBJ2-3; tentative D call: TRBD1 (5 bases). Trimming removed 0 bases from V and 10 bases from J, with 17 bases in between. CDR1 is SQVTM, CDR2 ANQGSEA, per germline. The CDR3 is 14 residues long. The CDR3 spells CSVEDPRDSPAQYF. For the CDR3, the DNA is TGCAGCGTTGAAGATCCCCGAGACAGTCCGGCGCAGTATTTT.

V usage is TRBV28 and J usage is TRBJ2-2; 11 bases are a match to TRBD2. The germline V gene has CDR1 MDHEN and CDR2 SYDVKM. The CDR3 is made up of 18 amino acids. V gave up 5 bases and J gave up 1 base; unmatched junction bases: 9. The DNA for the CDR3 is TGTGCCAGCAGTGCTCCGGGACTAGCGGCCTTGAACACCGGGGAGCTGTTTTTT. As protein: CASSAPGLAALNTGELFF.

V and J are TRBV16 and TRBJ2-3, with D perhaps TRBD2 (6 bases). The germline gives CDR1 KGHSY, CDR2 FQNENV. With 2 bases removed from V and 1 base from J, the gap between germline ends came to 13 bases. The CDR3 is 16 amino acids. CDR3 loop: CASSQLAGSGTDTQYF. CDR3 nucleotides: TGTGCCAGCAGCCAACTGGCGGGGTCCGGCACAGATACGCAGTATTTT.

The genes are TRBV11-2 and TRBJ2-7; D unresolved. Germline V gene sequence: CDR1 SGHAT, CDR2 FQNNGV. The CDR3 totals 12 residues. Trimming took 0 bases from V and 1 from J, leaving 1 base between them. The CDR3 region has the DNA TGTGCCAGCAGCTTAGAATCCTACGAGCAGTACTTC. It specifies CASSLESYEQYF. The variable domain in full, completed from reference TRBV11-2 and TRBJ2-7, reads EAGVAQSPRYKIIEKRQSVAFWCNPISGHATLYWYQQILGQGPKLLIQFQNNGVVDDSQLPKDRFSAERLKGVDSTLKIQPAKLEDSAVYLCASSLESYEQYFGPGTRLTVT.

The V and J genes are TRBV6-6 and TRBJ1-5; perhaps TRBD1 as D (6 bases). The CDR3 totals 13 residues. CDR1 MNHNY and CDR2 SVGAGI come from the germline V gene (reference sequence). V dropped 7 bases and J dropped 6 bases, with 13 bases sitting between them. DNA for the CDR3: TGTGCCAGCAAAACAGGGTACGGTCAGCCCCAGCATTTT. This translates into CASKTGYGQPQHF.

The rearrangement links TRBV30 to TRBJ2-1, with D possibly TRBD2 on 5 matching bases. The CDR3 consists of 13 residues. Germline-derived CDR1 and CDR2 are GTSNPN and SVGIG (reference sequence). The V end was cut by 1 base, the J end by 7 bases, with 11 bases between. The CDR3 DNA sequence: TGTGCCTGGAGTGCGACTATCGGTAATGAGCAGTTCTTC. This encodes CAWSATIGNEQFF.

The chain uses TRBV29-1 and TRBJ2-2; 8 bases agree with TRBD2. This CDR3 has 16 residues. CDR1 SQVTM and CDR2 ANQGSEA come from the germline V gene. V lost 2 bases, J lost 3 bases, and 8 bases stayed unmatched. The CDR3: CSVELREGLYTGELFF. The CDR3 nucleotides are TGCAGCGTTGAACTTCGGGAGGGCCTTTACACCGGGGAGCTGTTTTTT.

The chain couples TRBV19 to TRBJ2-7; TRBD1 matches 10 bases. The CDR3 runs 14 residues. The trim removed 5 bases at V and 2 bases at J, leaving 3 bases unmatched. CDR1 and CDR2 (germline): LNHDA, SQIVND (reference sequence). CDR3 sequence: CASSSGQGTYEQYF. The CDR3 nucleotides are TGTGCCAGTAGTTCGGGACAGGGGACCTACGAGCAGTACTTC.

This clone was found a few times. V usage is TRBV6-5 and J usage is TRBJ1-1; no clear D gene. The V gene lost 0 bases and the J gene lost 1 base, with 9 bases spanning the gap. This CDR3 is 15 amino acids long. CDR1 is MNHEY, CDR2 SVGAGI, per germline. CDR3 sequence reads: CASSYSYTANTEAFF. CDR3 nucleotide sequence: TGTGCCAGCAGTTACTCGTACACAGCGAACACTGAAGCTTTCTTT.

This clone has more than one count but fewer than ten. The chain employs TRBV20-1 and TRBJ2-1; unclear D gene. The CDR3 is 9 amino acids. Germline V gene sequence: CDR1 DFQATT, CDR2 SNEGSKA (reference sequence). V shed 2 bases and J shed 13 bases, with 6 bases lying between them. This chain's CDR3 is CSARPVQFF. DNA for the CDR3: TGCAGTGCTAGACCAGTCCAGTTCTTC.

V usage is TRBV5-4 and J usage is TRBJ2-6; D not resolved. The CDR3 spans 15 residues. The V and J ends lost 4 bases and 2 bases respectively, with 10 bases between them. Looked up from germline, CDR1 is SGHNT and CDR2 is YYREEE (reference sequence). The CDR3 nucleotides are TGTGCCAGCAGCGTCGGGCCGGCTGGGGCCAACGTCCTGACTTTC. This gives the protein CASSVGPAGANVLTF. Combining the CDR3 with reference TRBV5-4 and TRBJ2-6 gives the whole variable domain ETGVTQSPTHLIKTRGQQVTLRCSSQSGHNTVSWYQQALGQGPQFIFQYYREEENGRGNFPPRFSGLQFPNYSSELNVNALELDDSALYLCASSVGPAGANVLTFGAGSRLTVL.

This chain joins TRBV5-6 and TRBJ2-7; D uncertain. V was cut by 0 bases and J by 1 base, with 11 bases left in between. CDR3 length: 15 residues. The germline CDR1 and CDR2 sequences are SGHDT and YYEEEE. The CDR3 coding sequence is TGTGCCAGCAGCTTGGGGGCAGGCGGATCCTACGAGCAGTACTTC. Amino acid sequence: CASSLGAGGSYEQYF.

The V and J genes are TRBV20-1 and TRBJ2-1; D unresolved. Germline V lookup: CDR1 DFQATT, CDR2 SNEGSKA (reference sequence). The CDR3 spans 9 residues. CDR3 sequence reads: CSSEREQFF. DNA for the CDR3: TGCAGCTCGGAACGAGAGCAGTTCTTC.

This chain links TRBV9 with TRBJ1-2, with a possible D match to TRBD1 (5 bases). CDR1 and CDR2 from the germline V gene are SGDLS and YYNGEE. With 0 bases removed from V and 0 bases from J, the gap between germline ends came to 9 bases. CDR3 length: 15 amino acids. CDR3 bases: TGTGCCAGCAGCGTAGGGGGGTTTTCTAACTATGGCTACACCTTC. As protein: CASSVGGFSNYGYTF. Complete variable domain (other parts from reference TRBV9 and TRBJ1-2): DSGVTQTPKHLITATGQRVTLRCSPRSGDLSVYWYQQSLDQGLQFLIQYYNGEERAKGNILERFSAQQFPDLHSELNLSSLELGDSALYFCASSVGGFSNYGYTFGSGTRLTVV.

The V call is TRBV6-5, the J call TRBJ1-2; 7 nucleotides agree with TRBD1. V was clipped by 6 bases and J by 9 bases; unmatched bases: 10. Germline V gene lookup returns CDR1 MNHEY and CDR2 SVGAGI. The CDR3 loop spans 13 amino acids. The CDR3 nucleotides are TGTGCCAGCAGCCAGGACAGGTTCAAGAGCTACACCTTC. Translating gives CASSQDRFKSYTF.